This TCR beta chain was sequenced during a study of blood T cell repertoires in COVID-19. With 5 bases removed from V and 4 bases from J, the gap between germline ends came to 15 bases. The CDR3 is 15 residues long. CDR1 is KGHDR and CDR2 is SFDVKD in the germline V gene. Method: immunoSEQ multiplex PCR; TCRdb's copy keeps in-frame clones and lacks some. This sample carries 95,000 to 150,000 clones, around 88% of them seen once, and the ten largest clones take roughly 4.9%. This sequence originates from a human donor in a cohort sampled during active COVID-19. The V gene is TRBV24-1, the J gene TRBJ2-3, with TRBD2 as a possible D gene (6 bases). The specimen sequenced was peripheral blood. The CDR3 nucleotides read TGTGCCACCAGTGCAGGCGGGACGGCCGCAGATACGCAGTATTTT. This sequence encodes CATSAGGTAADTQYF.